This T cell receptor beta chain emerged from a study of somatic mutations in cytotoxic T cells in rheumatoid arthritis. In regard to this clone: What it binds is unknown.

Study-level findings and limits: For rheumatoid arthritis patients, the slight TRBV07 underrepresentation lacked multiple-comparison adjustment. For CD8+ T-cell clonality, rheumatoid arthritis patients and age-matched healthy controls did not differ significantly.

CDR1 and CDR2 from the germline V gene are GTSNPN and SVGIG (reference sequence). CDR3 length equals 14 residues. The V gene lost 2 bases and the J gene lost 1 base, with 11 bases spanning the gap. Assay: immunoSEQ multiplex PCR; the TCRdb copy retains only in-frame clones and omits some. The sample records fewer than 13,000 clones, about 70% being singletons. The sequencing input was CD8+ T cells sorted from blood. The rearrangement joins TRBV30 to TRBJ1-1; no definite D call. This sequence originates from a man in his 60s in good health. Here the CDR3 reads CAWSLLHGNTEAFF. In nucleotides, the CDR3 is TGTGCCTGGAGTCTTTTACATGGGAACACTGAAGCTTTCTTT.